This T cell receptor beta chain was obtained from a study of beta chain features in type 1 diabetes (dated by TCRdb to between 2018 and 2020). As for the study more broadly: Mean age, gender distribution, total cell number and subset yield were not different between patients and healthy donors. The study compared TCRB repertoires of sorted circulating CD4+ T cell subsets between recently diagnosed type 1 diabetes patients and matched healthy donors. A total of 90 million to 130 million sorted cells were examined across all samples, and a strong correlation was observed between cell number per subset and RNA yield. Whereas all 28 donors provided naive and central memory subsets, regulatory and stem cell-like memory subsets were isolated from just 8 patients and roughly 8 healthy donors. What the authors observed across the whole study: Sequencing cDNA rather than genomic DNA could over-represent highly expressing activated cells, although activation and CD3 levels did not differ between groups. HLA sub-analyses involved small numbers of individuals, so any influence of HLA type on TCRB rearrangement remained unresolved. PCR may preferentially amplify shorter templates, but because patient and control samples were amplified and corrected together, any resulting skew would affect both groups equally. In all four CD4+ subsets, TCRB CDR3 length was moderately but significantly shorter in type 1 diabetes patients. At VDJ recombination sites, type 1 diabetes patients had fewer insertions and more deleted nucleotides, which implies abnormalities in thymic rearrangement. Naive, central memory and regulatory TCRB repertoires appeared to be more similar among patients than among healthy donors.

From each donor, a single peripheral blood sample of about 120 mL on average was drawn into heparinised tubes. A BD FACSAria II was used to sort naive, central memory, regulatory and stem cell-like memory CD4+ T cells with a panel that included CD45RO, CCR7, CD25, CD127, CD95 and CD27. Every sorted population had a purity above 95%. PBMCs were isolated right away by Lymphoprep density gradient centrifugation and were stained directly, without culture. So that batch effects would be minimized, each experiment stained and sorted samples in pairs, pairing one healthy donor with one patient. This clone has a handful of counts. The antigen this receptor binds is unknown. The input lacks base qualities; no much larger clone sits a single base away. As encoded in the germline V gene (reference sequence), CDR1 is GTSNPN while CDR2 is SVGIG. The CDR3, from cysteine to phenylalanine, totals 16 residues. Kept here is only the CDR3 DNA, which spans 48 bases and is read in frame from base 1. At the junction V is shortened by 3 bases and J by 4 bases; bases outside the gene matches: 9.

The entire isolated RNA was reverse transcribed using the High Capacity cDNA Reverse Transcription Kit, and thus expressed TCRB transcripts were sequenced. Deep immunoSEQ sequencing was applied to naive, central memory and regulatory T cell samples, giving an average of around 4 million total reads per sample. After sorted cells were lysed in RLT buffer, RNA was extracted with DNase-treated RNeasy Micro or Mini kits, with the choice depending on cell number. Each cell subset was processed separately to prevent cross-contamination, with patient and healthy donor samples processed together. TCRB sequences were amplified from cDNA with the immunoSEQ multiplex PCR, producing 87-bp fragments spanning the CDR3 region. Sequencing of the amplicons was performed on the Illumina HiSeq platform. As for how the authors treated the data: PCR bias was computationally corrected using synthetic template baselines, reads within Hamming distance 2 were collapsed, and singletons that could not be merged were discarded. Reads were aligned against IMGT to assign V, D and J genes, CDR3 length and insertions or deletions at six rearrangement sites. Within each subset, clonotype counts were normalized to sorted cell number, after which true diversity and Gini coefficients were computed with the tcR R package. The overlap coefficient, calculated on TCRB nucleotide sequences, was used to quantify repertoire sharing. Out-of-frame TCRB sequences from naive cells were analyzed to stand in for the pre-selection repertoire. TCRdb carries this immuneACCESS record with in-frame sequences only. Its versions omit some clonotypes, under half of them owing to an unresolved V gene in the studies checked, with the rest unexplained. V and J calls plus clone size are reproduced from that table; the DNA served to infer D and trimming. The sample table holds 450,000 to 550,000 clones, of which around 28% were seen once. Of the sample, 0.05% to 0.065% falls within the top ten clones.

The rearranged chain carries TRBV30 and TRBJ2-5, and TRBD2 matches 12 of the central bases. The sequenced sample was naive CD4+ T cells from blood. Taken with the paper, the label for cell subset or site translates to: true naive CD4+ T cells. The origin of this receptor is a young man in good health. The CDR3 is CAWRTGLAGFGETQYF. The DNA sequence is given as TGTGCCTGGAGGACAGGACTAGCGGGATTCGGAGAGACCCAGTACTTC.